These 2 T cell receptor beta chains were sequenced from one sample in a study of control samples from healthy donors and cancer patients. Produced via immunoSEQ multiplex PCR; TCRdb's table is partial and in-frame only. Altogether roughly 400,000 clones are present, around nine tenths being singletons, with the ten largest covering 5.5% to 8%. The sample consisted of PBMCs. The source is a man aged 40-49 years with head and neck cancer.

This clone appeared a single time. V gene TRBV7-3 combines with J gene TRBJ2-2; weak D call: TRBD2 (6 bases). Germline V gene sequence: CDR1 SGHTA, CDR2 FQGTGA. The V and J ends lost 5 bases and 3 bases respectively, with 13 bases between them. CDR3 length: 15 amino acids. CDR3 residues: CASSPTGVDTGELFF. For the CDR3, the DNA is TGTGCCAGCAGCCCGACGGGGGTGGACACCGGGGAGCTGTTTTTT.

This clone was detected only once. The rearrangement links TRBV20-1 to TRBJ2-2, with D unclear. V lost 3 bases to trimming and J lost 7 bases, with 12 bases between them. The CDR3 runs 13 residues. Germline lookup yields CDR1 DFQATT and CDR2 SNEGSKA (reference sequence). The CDR3, as DNA: TGCAGTGCTAGTTCGACGGGTGGCGGGGAGCTGTTTTTT. Protein product: CSASSTGGGELFF.